The clone carrying this T cell receptor (beta chain) was counted many times. Its target is not known. This sample was included in a study of breast tumors, draining lymph nodes, adjacent tissues. Study results and limitations: Tumors had less TCR diversity than lymph nodes, more than nontumor tissue. Luminal-like breast cancer showed significantly higher tumor–nontumor repertoire similarity than basal-like. Most tumor T cells seemingly derive from lymph node, then expand in tumor.

Samples came from axillary lymph nodes draining the breast cancer. TCRdb analysed the multiplex PCR reads with MiXCR anew, one entry per CDR3 protein. The table shows 140,000 or so distinct CDR3 sequences, with 30% to 35% occurring only once. This TCR came from a female donor with breast cancer. Some clones in this sample may be carry-over from other donors' samples. The sequencing input was axillary lymph node tissue.

The CDR3 region is CASSRAEGQANGYTF. The CDR3 region has the DNA TGTGCCAGCAGCCGGGCTGAAGGACAGGCGAATGGCTACACCTTC. The chain couples TRBV3-1 to TRBJ1-2; 7 nucleotides match TRBD1. Losses at the gene ends were 4 bases for V and 6 bases for J; bases not matched to a gene: 11. The CDR3 length is 15 residues. CDR1 LGHDT and CDR2 YNNKEL come from the germline V gene (reference sequence).